The clone carrying this T cell receptor (beta chain) was observed a few times. The antigen remains undetermined. This specimen belongs to a study of read filtering for tumor transcriptome and immune sequencing. Study as a whole: Roughly 8 patients were R-ISS I, 16 were R-ISS II, six or seven were R-ISS III. Study results and limitations: Single-read clonotypes: about 81.9% of IR-seq clonotypes (roughly 3.2% of reads), around three quarters of RNA-seq clonotypes (nearly 45% of reads).

This library used about 360 ng RNA and molecular barcoded adaptors spanning alpha/delta and beta/gamma chains. TCRdb itself ran the reads through MiXCR, one entry per CDR3 protein. The repertoire holds roughly 90,000 distinct CDR3 sequences, with approximately 21% as singletons. The V end lost 3 bases, the J end lost 6 bases, and 9 bases lay between the germline ends. The CDR3 consists of 12 residues. The germline V gene has CDR1 MNHEY and CDR2 SMNVEV (reference sequence). The TCR originated in a donor over 35 with multiple myeloma. The sequenced sample consisted of a population of CD138-negative cells sorted from bone marrow. The chain combines TRBV27 with TRBJ2-7; D is possibly TRBD1 or TRBD2 (5 bases each). CDR3 region: CASSLYGGEQYF. As DNA, the CDR3 is TGTGCCAGCAGTTTGTATGGGGGCGAGCAGTACTTC.